Following are 32 T cell receptor beta chains from one sample sequenced in a study of blood T cell repertoires in COVID-19. Clones were read by immunoSEQ multiplex PCR, and TCRdb kept only the in-frame ones, dropping some. Seen here are 210,000 or so clones, 70% to 90% observed once, and the top ten hold around 5.5%. Sequenced sample: peripheral blood. All receptors come from a man aged 50-60 years with COVID-19, enrolled during active disease.

The count of this clone is one. The genes are TRBV4-2 and TRBJ2-3, with D possibly being TRBD1 (5 bases). The V gene lost 0 bases and the J gene lost 0 bases, with 13 bases spanning the gap. The CDR3 loop spans 17 amino acids. The germline CDR1 and CDR2 sequences are LGHNA and YNFKEQ. The CDR3 DNA is TGTGCCAGCAGCCAAGATCGCACAGGAGCTAGCACAGATACGCAGTATTTT. It codes for CASSQDRTGASTDTQYF.

The sample holds a few counts of this clone. This chain links TRBV6-2 or TRBV6-3 with TRBJ1-5, with TRBD1 matching 7 bases. CDR1 and CDR2 (germline): MNHEY, SVGEGT. The CDR3 sequence is 16 residues long. J gave up 7 bases and V 4 bases, and 13 bases lay outside the gene matches. The CDR3 DNA reads as TGTGCCAGCAGTTCCGTCTGGACAGGAAAAATACAGCCCCAGCATTTT. This codes for CASSSVWTGKIQPQHF.

This clone was seen a handful of times. This chain connects TRBV30 to TRBJ1-2; no firm D call. The V end was cut by 4 bases, the J end by 12 bases, with 15 bases between. This CDR3 has 11 amino acids. Germline-derived CDR1 and CDR2 are GTSNPN and SVGIG (reference sequence). The CDR3 reads CAWKAQVFHTF. The CDR3, as DNA: TGTGCCTGGAAGGCCCAGGTTTTCCACACCTTC.

The chain has TRBV5-1 and TRBJ2-7; D not certain. V lost 0 bases to trimming and J lost 6 bases, with 10 bases between them. Per the germline V gene, CDR1 is SGHRS and CDR2 is YFSETQ. The CDR3 loop spans 13 amino acids. The DNA of the CDR3 is TGCGCCAGCAGCTTGGTGACTCCTGGCGAGCAGTACTTC. It codes for CASSLVTPGEQYF.

This chain connects TRBV12-3 or TRBV12-4 to TRBJ1-3; D remains ambiguous. The V end was cut by 6 bases, the J end by 2 bases, with 2 bases between. This CDR3 has 11 residues. The CDR3 reads CASSAGNTIYF. Written as DNA, the CDR3 is TGTGCCAGCAGCGCTGGAAACACCATATATTTT.

The chain couples TRBV5-6 to TRBJ2-5, with TRBD2 matching 11 bases. The CDR3 is made up of 16 amino acids. Germline CDR1 SGHDT, CDR2 YYEEEE. V dropped 3 bases and J dropped 2; count of bases not matched to a gene: 6. The CDR3, as DNA: TGTGCCAGCAGCTCGAGACTAGCGGGGACGCAAGAGACCCAGTACTTC. Translated: CASSSRLAGTQETQYF.

V and J are TRBV27 and TRBJ1-1; 10 bases agree with TRBD1. The CDR3 length is 17 residues. Germline values: CDR1 MNHEY, CDR2 SMNVEV (reference sequence). J was trimmed by 4 bases and V by 5 bases; bases with no gene match: 13. CDR3 nucleotide sequence: TGTGCCAGCAGTACCTATTTGACAGGGGGCAGAGGCACTGAAGCTTTCTTT. It is translated as CASSTYLTGGRGTEAFF.

The rearrangement joins TRBV6-2 or TRBV6-3 to TRBJ1-2, with D unresolved. The germline V gene has CDR1 MNHEY and CDR2 SVGEGT. Trimming stripped 2 bases from V and 1 base from J, with 8 bases between. This CDR3 is built from 14 residues. CDR3 loop: CASSYKPVNYGYTF. The CDR3 bases are TGTGCCAGCAGTTACAAACCGGTTAACTATGGCTACACCTTC.

This clone was seen just once. Germline and junction disagree at one end, which may indicate a read error. The chain couples TRBV12-3 or TRBV12-4 to TRBJ2-1, with 10 bases identical to TRBD1. This CDR3 has 13 amino acids. The CDR3 reads CASSLRQGAIVIF. The CDR3 DNA is TGTGCCAGCAGCCTTAGACAGGGGGCGATTGTCATCTTC.

V gene TRBV19 combines with J gene TRBJ1-2, with TRBD1 matching over 7 bases. Germline values: CDR1 LNHDA, CDR2 SQIVND (reference sequence). The CDR3 extends over 12 amino acids. The V gene end was trimmed by 9 bases and the J gene end by 2 bases; junction bases not matched to a gene: 3. CDR3 DNA: TGTGCCAGCGGGGGACAGAACTATGGCTACACCTTC. Translating it yields CASGGQNYGYTF.

The V call is TRBV2, the J call TRBJ2-7, with D perhaps TRBD1 (6 bases). Germline values: CDR1 SNHLY, CDR2 FYNNEI. V was trimmed by 2 bases and J by 0 bases, leaving 11 bases between them. The CDR3 runs 15 residues. This chain's CDR3 is CASSEWDKSSYEQYF. CDR3 nucleotides: TGTGCCAGCAGTGAATGGGACAAAAGCTCCTACGAGCAGTACTTC.

A few counts support this clone. The genes are TRBV11-2 and TRBJ2-3; perhaps TRBD2 as D (6 bases). The V gene lost 6 bases and the J gene lost 0 bases, with 10 bases spanning the gap. The CDR3 totals 14 residues. The germline gives CDR1 SGHAT, CDR2 FQNNGV. Written as DNA, the CDR3 is TGTGCCAGCAGTTACGGGGGAAGCACAGATACGCAGTATTTT. Protein: CASSYGGSTDTQYF. The variable domain in full, with the rest retrieved from reference TRBV11-2 and TRBJ2-3, is EAGVAQSPRYKIIEKRQSVAFWCNPISGHATLYWYQQILGQGPKLLIQFQNNGVVDDSQLPKDRFSAERLKGVDSTLKIQPAKLEDSAVYLCASSYGGSTDTQYFGPGTRLTVL.

The genes are TRBV7-9 and TRBJ1-1; 7 bases fit TRBD1. With V trimmed by 1 base and J by 3 bases, 11 bases remained unmatched. Germline CDR1 is SEHNR and CDR2 is FQNEAQ (reference sequence). There are 17 residues in the CDR3. Here the CDR3 reads CASSLGSWWQGDTEAFF. CDR3 nucleotide sequence: TGTGCCAGCAGCTTAGGATCGTGGTGGCAGGGGGACACTGAAGCTTTCTTT.

V usage is TRBV10-3 and J usage is TRBJ1-3, with 7 bases fitting TRBD1. The CDR3 spans 17 residues. Unmatched junction bases numbered 7, after V lost 2 bases and J lost 0 bases. The germline V gene encodes CDR1 ENHRY and CDR2 SYGVKD. CDR3 nucleotide sequence: TGTGCCATCAGTGAGGAGTTGACAGGGAGCTCTGGAAACACCATATATTTT. It yields the protein CAISEELTGSSGNTIYF.

V is TRBV18 and J is TRBJ2-7; 8 bases align to TRBD1. CDR3 length: 15 amino acids. V dropped 3 bases and J dropped 2; count of bases not matched to a gene: 6. Germline V gives CDR1 KGHSH, CDR2 LQKENI. The CDR3 region has the DNA TGTGCCAGCTCACCGGGACAGGCTAATACCTACGAGCAGTACTTC. It encodes CASSPGQANTYEQYF.

The V gene is TRBV4-2, the J gene TRBJ2-5, with 8 bases aligning to TRBD2. This CDR3 is 16 amino acids long. The germline V gene has CDR1 LGHNA and CDR2 YNFKEQ. J was trimmed by 4 bases and V by 0 bases; bases with no gene match: 7. The CDR3 DNA sequence: TGTGCCAGCAGCCAAGATTTCCGGGGGGGCTCAGAGACCCAGTACTTC. This sequence encodes CASSQDFRGGSETQYF.

This clone came up once. The chain combines TRBV6-5 with TRBJ2-2; D perhaps matches TRBD2 (5 bases). The CDR3 totals 14 residues. Germline V gene lookup returns CDR1 MNHEY and CDR2 SVGAGI. Trimming removed 4 bases at V and 6 bases at J, with 12 bases between. The CDR3 region is CASSFSEGAGELFF. The CDR3 DNA reads as TGTGCCAGCAGTTTTTCCGAGGGTGCCGGGGAGCTGTTTTTT.

The rearrangement joins TRBV5-1 to TRBJ2-1; TRBD2 agrees at 13 bases. The trim removed 0 bases at V and 0 bases at J, leaving 12 bases unmatched. The CDR3 is made up of 21 amino acids. Germline V gives CDR1 SGHRS, CDR2 YFSETQ. The CDR3 coding sequence is TGCGCCAGCAGCTTGGAACTAGCGGGGGGGTATTATCGGAGCTCCTACAATGAGCAGTTCTTC. Protein sequence: CASSLELAGGYYRSSYNEQFF.

The rearrangement joins TRBV5-1 to TRBJ1-1; D ambiguous. Trimming stripped 8 bases from V and 0 bases from J, with 11 bases between. Germline values: CDR1 SGHRS, CDR2 YFSETQ. The CDR3 runs to 13 residues. CDR3 protein: CASALGMNTEAFF. CDR3 nucleotides: TGCGCCAGTGCCCTCGGGATGAACACTGAAGCTTTCTTT.

The chain combines TRBV2 with TRBJ2-4; 7 nucleotides line up with TRBD2. Germline CDR1 reads SNHLY; CDR2 reads FYNNEI. V was clipped by 8 bases and J by 0 bases; unmatched bases: 16. The CDR3 has 18 amino acids. In DNA, the CDR3 is TGTGCCAGCTGGGGCCCCGCGGGGGATGTGTCAGCCAAAAACATTCAGTACTTC. It is translated as CASWGPAGDVSAKNIQYF.

This chain connects TRBV4-1 to TRBJ2-5, with 15 bases identical to TRBD2. Germline values: CDR1 MGHRA, CDR2 YSYEKL. Trimming cost V 6 bases and J 5 bases; bases outside gene matches: 10. This CDR3 is built from 17 residues. The CDR3 DNA reads TGCGCCAGCAGGCATAGGACTAGCGGGGGGGCCGGGGAGACCCAGTACTTC. Protein sequence: CASRHRTSGGAGETQYF.

The chain joins TRBV5-1 to TRBJ2-5, with D tentatively TRBD1 (6 bases). CDR3 size: 13 residues. V was trimmed by 3 bases and J by 5 bases, leaving 11 bases between them. Germline V gives CDR1 SGHRS, CDR2 YFSETQ. The CDR3: CASSSGAQETQYF. As DNA, the CDR3 is TGCGCCAGCAGCTCAGGGGCCCAGGAGACCCAGTACTTC.

The chain recombines TRBV5-1 with TRBJ2-3; 7 nucleotides match TRBD1. V shed 4 bases and J 6 bases; nucleotides not matched to a gene: 2. The CDR3 sequence is 12 residues long. CDR1 is SGHRS, CDR2 YFSETQ, per germline. The CDR3, as DNA: TGCGCCAGCAGCACACAGGGGGATACGCAGTATTTT. It codes for CASSTQGDTQYF. Complete variable domain (other parts from reference TRBV5-1 and TRBJ2-3): KAGVTQTPRYLIKTRGQQVTLSCSPISGHRSVSWYQQTPGQGLQFLFEYFSETQRNKGNFPGRFSGRQFSNSRSEMNVSTLELGDSALYLCASSTQGDTQYFGPGTRLTVL.

The chain is built from TRBV27 and TRBJ2-7; D is possibly TRBD1 (5 bases). Per the germline V gene, CDR1 is MNHEY and CDR2 is SMNVEV (reference sequence). Deletions cut 2 bases from V and 2 bases from J, with 13 bases between. CDR3 length: 15 amino acids. The CDR3 bases are TGTGCCAGCAGTTTAAGGTCAGGGCTACCCTACGAGCAGTACTTC. This codes for CASSLRSGLPYEQYF.

This clone was observed a handful of times. V and J are TRBV28 and TRBJ2-2; D might be TRBD1 (6 bases). The CDR3 covers 14 residues. V was clipped by 6 bases and J by 6 bases, with 14 bases between them. The germline V gene has CDR1 MDHEN and CDR2 SYDVKM. The CDR3 is CASRLQGYSGELFF. CDR3 sequence (DNA): TGTGCCAGCAGACTACAGGGTTATTCCGGGGAGCTGTTTTTT. Based on the CDR3 plus reference TRBV28 and TRBJ2-2, the full variable domain is DVKVTQSSRYLVKRTGEKVFLECVQDMDHENMFWYRQDPGLGLRLIYFSYDVKMKEKGDIPEGYSVSREKKERFSLILESASTNQTSMYLCASRLQGYSGELFFGEGSRLTVL.

The chain links TRBV12-3 or TRBV12-4 to TRBJ2-7; TRBD1 matches at 9 bases. Germline trimming cut 6 bases from V and 5 bases from J; bases unmatched to any gene: 5. The CDR3 spans 13 residues. The CDR3 DNA is TGTGCCAGCAGGAGACAGGGGGGCAACGAGCAGTACTTC. Its protein is CASRRQGGNEQYF.

Details on this clone: One junction end does not reproduce the germline sequence, and a read error may be involved. The chain combines TRBV7-2 with TRBJ2-2; D may be TRBD2 (6 bases). This CDR3 is built from 15 residues. CDR1 is SGHTA and CDR2 is FQGNSA in the germline V gene. The CDR3 is CASSFRGAGTGELFF. The CDR3 coding sequence is TGTGCCAGCAGCTTCCGCGGGGCGGGCACCGGGGAGTTGTTTTTT.

The J gene is TRBJ2-7, the V gene TRBV11-2, with 9 bases lining up with TRBD2. The CDR3 loop spans 17 amino acids. The J segment lost 0 bases and the V segment lost 1 base, leaving 7 bases of the junction unmatched. Germline V gives CDR1 SGHAT, CDR2 FQNNGV. The CDR3 reads CASSLGLAGPSSYEQYF. CDR3 in DNA: TGTGCCAGCAGCTTAGGGCTAGCGGGGCCGAGCTCCTACGAGCAGTACTTC.

This sequence joins TRBV30 and TRBJ1-4; the D is unclear. V lost 6 bases and J 5 bases, leaving 22 bases between the germline ends. Germline V gene sequence: CDR1 GTSNPN, CDR2 SVGIG (reference sequence). The CDR3 spans 16 residues. The CDR3 sequence is CACRTLSPENNEKLFF. As DNA, the CDR3 is TGTGCCTGTAGAACCCTCTCGCCCGAAAACAATGAAAAACTGTTTTTT.

The chain links TRBV27 to TRBJ2-1; TRBD2 matches 9 bases. Unmatched junction bases numbered 11, after V lost 2 bases and J lost 9 bases. Germline V gives CDR1 MNHEY, CDR2 SMNVEV (reference sequence). This CDR3 region has 16 residues. DNA for the CDR3: TGTGCCAGCAGTTTAGGTCGGCCTGGCGGGGGGGGTGAGCAGTTCTTC. This translates into CASSLGRPGGGGEQFF.

This clone was seen once. The rearrangement links TRBV14 to TRBJ2-5; TRBD2 matches at 8 bases. The CDR3 has 17 residues. V trimming: 2 bases; J trimming: 2 bases; junction bases outside the gene matches: 10. Germline-derived CDR1 and CDR2 are SGHDN and FVKESK. This CDR3 reads CASSQRVGGAKQETQYF. Written as DNA, the CDR3 is TGTGCCAGCAGCCAACGGGTCGGGGGGGCGAAACAAGAGACCCAGTACTTC.

The V call is TRBV5-6, the J call TRBJ2-3; TRBD2 aligns across 9 bases. V lost 1 base and J lost 2; bases outside the gene matches: 8. The CDR3 is 17 amino acids. Germline lookup yields CDR1 SGHDT and CDR2 YYEEEE. The CDR3, as DNA: TGTGCCAGCAGCTTGAGGCTTGCTAGCGGGGCCACAGATACGCAGTATTTT. Translating gives CASSLRLASGATDTQYF.